These T cell receptor beta chains were read from a single sample in a study of human T cells and chemical hapten exposure. TCRdb passed the RACE reads through MiXCR, listing each CDR3 protein once. This sample has 95,000 to 150,000 distinct CDR3 sequences, with roughly 14% found just once. Here the sequenced sample was whole blood, taken in connection with sensitization to the hapten diphenylcyclopropenone (DPC). The receptors originated from a woman aged 18-30 years with alopecia areata. Some clones in this sample may be carry-over from other donors' samples. Both conserved end residues are part of each CDR3. D genes are given only for firm matches. Expanded clones get a size class; other rows say once, few or many, or leave the size out.

V gene: TRBV20-1; clone size: .; CDR3 length: 16; D gene: .; J gene: TRBJ1-6; CDR3 protein: CSALGYRSSYNSPLHF; CDR3 DNA: TGCAGTGCCCTGGGGTACAGGAGCTCCTATAATTCACCCCTCCACTTT
V gene: TRBV6-2/TRBV6-3; clone size: many; CDR3 length: 15; D gene: .; J gene: TRBJ2-1; CDR3 protein: CASSYVRDFDNEQFF; CDR3 DNA: TGTGCCAGCAGTTACGTCAGGGACTTCGACAATGAGCAGTTCTTC
V gene: TRBV7-2; clone size: few; CDR3 length: 13; D gene: .; J gene: TRBJ2-3; CDR3 protein: CASRTASTDTQYF; CDR3 DNA: TGTGCCAGCAGGACAGCCAGCACAGATACGCAGTATTTT
V gene: TRBV11-2; clone size: .; CDR3 length: 16; D gene: .; J gene: TRBJ2-2; CDR3 protein: CASSLLETAGTGELFF; CDR3 DNA: TGTGCCAGCAGCTTACTCGAGACAGCGGGCACCGGGGAGCTGTTTTTT
V gene: TRBV30; clone size: few; CDR3 length: 15; D gene: .; J gene: TRBJ2-6; CDR3 protein: CAWSVRGPGANVLTF; CDR3 DNA: TGTGCCTGGAGTGTGAGGGGCCCTGGGGCCAACGTCCTGACTTTC
V gene: TRBV14; clone size: .; CDR3 length: 13; D gene: .; J gene: TRBJ2-1; CDR3 protein: CASSQDQGRLQFF; CDR3 DNA: TGTGCCAGCAGCCAAGATCAAGGCCGGCTTCAGTTCTTC
V gene: TRBV29-1; clone size: many; CDR3 length: 14; D gene: .; J gene: TRBJ2-3; CDR3 protein: CSVVPRLQVDTQYF; CDR3 DNA: TGCAGCGTTGTCCCTAGACTACAAGTAGATACGCAGTATTTT
V gene: TRBV6-5; clone size: few; CDR3 length: 17; D gene: TRBD1; J gene: TRBJ2-6; CDR3 protein: CASSDRALSSGANVLTF; CDR3 DNA: TGTGCCAGCAGTGACAGGGCCCTCTCTTCTGGGGCCAACGTCCTGACTTTC
V gene: TRBV6-6; clone size: .; CDR3 length: 14; D gene: .; J gene: TRBJ2-7; CDR3 protein: CASSYGANSYEQYF; CDR3 DNA: TGTGCCAGCAGTTACGGGGCCAACAGCTACGAGCAGTACTTC
V gene: TRBV6-1; clone size: .; CDR3 length: 14; D gene: TRBD1; J gene: TRBJ1-6; CDR3 protein: CASRGTGANSPLHF; CDR3 DNA: TGTGCCAGCAGAGGGACAGGGGCAAATTCACCCCTCCACTTT
V gene: TRBV6-1; clone size: many; CDR3 length: 18; D gene: .; J gene: TRBJ1-4; CDR3 protein: CASSEARLSVSTNEKLFF; CDR3 DNA: TGTGCCAGCAGTGAAGCGCGGTTATCGGTATCAACTAATGAAAAACTGTTTTTT
V gene: TRBV7-6; clone size: .; CDR3 length: 19; D gene: TRBD1; J gene: TRBJ1-1; CDR3 protein: CASSLRSLQNRGSGTEAFF; CDR3 DNA: TGTGCCAGCAGCTTACGGTCTTTGCAAAACAGGGGGTCGGGCACTGAAGCTTTCTTT
V gene: TRBV29-1; clone size: .; CDR3 length: 14; D gene: .; J gene: TRBJ1-1; CDR3 protein: CSAGTGWRNTEAFF; CDR3 DNA: TGCAGCGCAGGTACAGGGTGGAGGAACACTGAAGCTTTCTTT
V gene: TRBV14; clone size: .; CDR3 length: 16; D gene: TRBD1; J gene: TRBJ1-3; CDR3 protein: CASSPSQGGSGKAIYF; CDR3 DNA: TGTGCCAGCAGCCCCTCACAGGGGGGCTCTGGAAAGGCCATATATTTT
V gene: TRBV19; clone size: few; CDR3 length: 14; D gene: .; J gene: TRBJ2-2; CDR3 protein: CASSISGFTGELFF; CDR3 DNA: TGTGCCAGTAGTATTTCCGGATTCACCGGGGAGCTGTTTTTT
V gene: TRBV7-9; clone size: few; CDR3 length: 21; D gene: .; J gene: TRBJ1-6; CDR3 protein: CASSLRGSGQSAYSYNSPLHF; CDR3 DNA: TGTGCCAGCAGCTTAAGGGGGTCGGGACAAAGTGCCTACTCCTATAATTCACCCCTCCACTTT
V gene: TRBV5-4; clone size: few; CDR3 length: 16; D gene: TRBD2; J gene: TRBJ2-3; CDR3 protein: CASSFIRGGRSDTQYF; CDR3 DNA: TGTGCCAGCAGCTTTATTCGGGGGGGCCGTTCAGATACGCAGTATTTT
V gene: TRBV7-8; clone size: .; CDR3 length: 14; D gene: .; J gene: TRBJ2-1; CDR3 protein: CASSLEWGANEQFF; CDR3 DNA: TGTGCCAGCAGCTTAGAATGGGGGGCCAATGAGCAGTTCTTC